These 13 T cell receptor beta chains were all obtained from the same sample, sequenced in a study of blood T cell repertoires in COVID-19. Profiling relied on immunoSEQ multiplex PCR, and the TCRdb table lists in-frame clones only, not all of them. The sample yields roughly 100,000 clones, about 88% seen once. The sequencing input was peripheral blood. These receptor sequences come from an elderly woman with acute or convalescent COVID-19.

V and J are TRBV10-3 and TRBJ2-1, with TRBD2 matching over 8 bases. The germline V gene encodes CDR1 ENHRY and CDR2 SYGVKD. V trimming: 3 bases; J trimming: 9 bases; junction bases outside the gene matches: 13. CDR3 length: 16 amino acids. CDR3 in amino acids: CAISEAVPGGQSEQFF. CDR3 coding DNA: TGTGCCATCAGTGAAGCGGTCCCGGGGGGGCAGAGTGAGCAGTTCTTC.

This chain links TRBV7-9 with TRBJ2-2, with 9 bases lining up with TRBD2. V shed 4 bases and J 0 bases; nucleotides not matched to a gene: 3. The CDR3 is 16 residues long. Per germline, CDR1 SEHNR and CDR2 FQNEAQ (reference sequence). The CDR3 region has the DNA TGTGCCAGCAGCTCTCGCGGGGGGGCGAACACCGGGGAGCTGTTTTTT. Protein: CASSSRGGANTGELFF.

V usage is TRBV2 and J usage is TRBJ2-3; D is uncertain. Trimming stripped 4 bases from V and 3 bases from J, with 8 bases between. This CDR3 has 13 amino acids. Per germline, CDR1 SNHLY and CDR2 FYNNEI. The DNA of the CDR3 is TGTGCCAGCAGTGGAGGAGATACAGATACGCAGTATTTT. Amino acid sequence: CASSGGDTDTQYF.

The V call is TRBV9, the J call TRBJ1-1; unclear D gene. Germline loops: CDR1 SGDLS, CDR2 YYNGEE. V was trimmed by 2 bases and J by 3 bases, leaving 8 bases between them. The CDR3 covers 13 residues. CDR3 in DNA: TGTGCCAGCAGCGTTAGCCTGGACACTGAAGCTTTCTTT. It codes for CASSVSLDTEAFF. Based on the CDR3 plus reference TRBV9 and TRBJ1-1, the full variable domain is DSGVTQTPKHLITATGQRVTLRCSPRSGDLSVYWYQQSLDQGLQFLIQYYNGEERAKGNILERFSAQQFPDLHSELNLSSLELGDSALYFCASSVSLDTEAFFGQGTRLTVV.

The genes are TRBV9 and TRBJ1-6; tentatively, D is TRBD1 (5 bases). The CDR3 totals 14 residues. V was cut by 0 bases and J by 13 bases, with 14 bases left in between. Per the germline V gene, CDR1 is SGDLS and CDR2 is YYNGEE. CDR3 sequence: CASSVAADRVPLHF. DNA for the CDR3: TGTGCCAGCAGCGTAGCAGCCGACAGAGTGCCCCTCCACTTT.

This chain links TRBV5-8 with TRBJ1-6; a weak D match, TRBD1 (5 bases). Between the trimmed V and J ends, which lost 0 bases and 10 bases, there was a span of 17 bases. The CDR3 extends over 16 amino acids. In germline, CDR1 is SGHTS, CDR2 YDEGEE. The CDR3 DNA follows: TGTGCCAGCAGCTTGGCCCGGACAAGGGGTAGATCACCCCTCCACTTT. Translated: CASSLARTRGRSPLHF.

V usage is TRBV28 and J usage is TRBJ1-5, with D perhaps matching TRBD1 (6 bases). This CDR3 has 16 amino acids. CDR1 is MDHEN, CDR2 SYDVKM, per germline. Between the trimmed V and J ends, which lost 3 bases and 0 bases, there was a span of 12 bases. Here the CDR3 reads CASSFRRGGSNQPQHF. The CDR3 nucleotides are TGTGCCAGCAGTTTTAGGAGGGGGGGTAGCAATCAGCCCCAGCATTTT.

The chain carries TRBV5-1 and TRBJ1-2; tentative D call: TRBD1 (5 bases). Germline values: CDR1 SGHRS, CDR2 YFSETQ. The CDR3 is made up of 15 amino acids. Trimming took off 0 bases at V and 8 bases at J, with 17 bases between the two ends. CDR3 residues: CASSLGGDPQGGYTF. In DNA form, the CDR3 reads TGCGCCAGCAGCTTGGGCGGGGACCCTCAAGGAGGCTACACCTTC.

The V call is TRBV5-7, the J call TRBJ2-5; TRBD2 might be the D (5 bases). TRBV5-7 is sorted into the ORF group, with uncertain function. CDR3 length equals 14 residues. The germline V and J ends were trimmed by 1 base and 5 bases, with 12 bases remaining between them. The CDR3 DNA sequence: TGTGCCAGCAGCTTGCTTGGGAGAGAGGAGACCCAGTACTTC. Amino acid sequence: CASSLLGREETQYF.

The V call is TRBV27, the J call TRBJ1-2; 10 bases are a match to TRBD1. The CDR3 length is 14 residues. The germline gives CDR1 MNHEY, CDR2 SMNVEV (reference sequence). With 6 bases clipped from V and 4 bases from J, the junction kept 5 bases outside the gene matches. Written as DNA, the CDR3 is TGTGCCAGCAGGCGGACAGGGGGGACCTATGGCTACACCTTC. Protein sequence: CASRRTGGTYGYTF.

This clone was seen a few times. Compared with germline, one end of the junction differs, possibly owing to a read error. This sequence joins TRBV7-7 and TRBJ1-1; TRBD1 might be the D (5 bases). Germline-derived CDR1 and CDR2 are SSHAT and FNYEAQ (reference sequence). The CDR3 contains 15 residues. CDR3 sequence: CASSLFAGQDTEAFF. The CDR3 DNA reads TGTGCTAGCAGCTTATTTGCGGGGCAGGACACTGAAGCTTTCTTT. Full variable domain (remainder filled in from reference TRBV7-7 and TRBJ1-1): GAGVSQSPRYKVTKRGQDVTLRCDPISSHATLYWYQQALGQGPEFLTYFNYEAQPDKSGLPSDRFSAERPEGSISTLTIQRTEQRDSAMYRCASSLFAGQDTEAFFGQGTRLTVV.

The chain combines TRBV29-1 with TRBJ1-5; D perhaps matches TRBD1 (5 bases). V shed 5 bases and J shed 4 bases, with 15 bases lying between them. This CDR3 has 14 amino acids. CDR1 and CDR2 from the germline V gene are SQVTM and ANQGSEA. The CDR3 loop is CSVRTTASNQPQHF. The CDR3 region has the DNA TGCAGCGTTAGGACGACAGCCTCGAATCAGCCCCAGCATTTT.

This chain links TRBV9 with TRBJ2-1; 11 positions match TRBD2. J lost 10 bases, V lost 4 bases, and 10 bases had no gene match. Germline V gene data show CDR1 as SGDLS and CDR2 as YYNGEE. The CDR3 length is 15 residues. In DNA form, the CDR3 reads TGTGCCAGCAGCCCCAGGGCGCTAGCGGGGGGAGAGCAGTTCTTC. Amino acids: CASSPRALAGGEQFF.